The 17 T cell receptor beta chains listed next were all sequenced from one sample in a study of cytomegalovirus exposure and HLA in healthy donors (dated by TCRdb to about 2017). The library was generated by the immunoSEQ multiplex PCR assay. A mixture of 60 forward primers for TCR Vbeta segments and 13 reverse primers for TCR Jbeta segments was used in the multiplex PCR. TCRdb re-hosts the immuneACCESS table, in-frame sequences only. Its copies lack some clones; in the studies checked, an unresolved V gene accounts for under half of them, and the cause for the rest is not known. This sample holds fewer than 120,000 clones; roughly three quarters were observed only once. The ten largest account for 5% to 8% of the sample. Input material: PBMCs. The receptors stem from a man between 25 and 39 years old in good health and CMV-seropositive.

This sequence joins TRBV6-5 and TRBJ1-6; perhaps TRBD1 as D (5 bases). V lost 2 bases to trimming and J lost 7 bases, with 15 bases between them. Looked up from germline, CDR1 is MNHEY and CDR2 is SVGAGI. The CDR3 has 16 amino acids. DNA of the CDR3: TGTGCCAGCAGTTACGAAGGCTCCAAGGGGAATTCACCCCTCCACTTT. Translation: CASSYEGSKGNSPLHF.

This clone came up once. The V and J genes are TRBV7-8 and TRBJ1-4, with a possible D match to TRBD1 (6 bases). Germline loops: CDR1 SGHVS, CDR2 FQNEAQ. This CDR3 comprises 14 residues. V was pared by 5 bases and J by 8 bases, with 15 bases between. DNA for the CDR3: TGTGCCAGCAGCAAAGGGGGGGGTAACGAAAAACTGTTTTTT. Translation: CASSKGGGNEKLFF.

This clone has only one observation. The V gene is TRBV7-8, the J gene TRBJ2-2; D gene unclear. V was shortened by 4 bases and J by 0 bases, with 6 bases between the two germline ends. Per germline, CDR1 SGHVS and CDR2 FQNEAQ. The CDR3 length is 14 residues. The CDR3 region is CASSSNANTGELFF. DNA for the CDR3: TGTGCCAGCAGCTCTAACGCGAACACCGGGGAGCTGTTTTTT.

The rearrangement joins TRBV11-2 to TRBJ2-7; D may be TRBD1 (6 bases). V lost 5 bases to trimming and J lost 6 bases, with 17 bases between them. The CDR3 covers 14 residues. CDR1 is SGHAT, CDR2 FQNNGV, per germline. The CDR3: CASSANRVGGEQYF. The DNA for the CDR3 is TGTGCCAGCAGCGCTAACAGGGTCGGTGGCGAGCAGTACTTC.

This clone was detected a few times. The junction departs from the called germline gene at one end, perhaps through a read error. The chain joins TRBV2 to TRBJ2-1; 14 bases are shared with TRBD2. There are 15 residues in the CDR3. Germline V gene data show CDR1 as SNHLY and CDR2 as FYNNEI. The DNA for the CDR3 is TGTGCCAGCAGGGCCGCGACTAGCGGGGGGGAATTTGGGATCTTC. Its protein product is CASRAATSGGEFGIF. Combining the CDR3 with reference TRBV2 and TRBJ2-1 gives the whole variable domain EPEVTQTPSHQVTQMGQEVILRCVPISNHLYFYWYRQILGQKVEFLVSFYNNEISEKSEIFDDQFSVERPDGSNFTLKIRSTKLEDSAMYFCASRAATSGGEFGIFGPGTRLTVL.

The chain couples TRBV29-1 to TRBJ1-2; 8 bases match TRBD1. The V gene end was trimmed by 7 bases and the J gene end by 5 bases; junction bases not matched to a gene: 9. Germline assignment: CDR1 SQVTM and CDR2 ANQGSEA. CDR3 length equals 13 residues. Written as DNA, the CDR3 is TGCAGCGCTCGGACAGGGACGGAATATGGCTACACCTTC. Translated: CSARTGTEYGYTF.

The CDR3 loop is CASSLASTSGGTDTQYF. The CDR3 nucleotides are TGTGCCAGCAGCTTAGCGTCCACTAGCGGAGGCACAGATACGCAGTATTTT. The gene calls are TRBV7-6 and TRBJ2-3, with 8 nucleotides matching TRBD2. V lost 0 bases and J lost 1; bases outside the gene matches: 6. This CDR3 spans 17 amino acids. Germline lookup yields CDR1 SGHVS and CDR2 FNYEAQ.

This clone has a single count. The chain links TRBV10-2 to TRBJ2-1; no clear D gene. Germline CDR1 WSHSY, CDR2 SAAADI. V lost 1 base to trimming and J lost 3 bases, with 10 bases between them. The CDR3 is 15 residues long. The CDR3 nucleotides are TGCGCCAGCAGTGAGTTGAGTCCTCACTACAATGAGCAGTTCTTC. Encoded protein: CASSELSPHYNEQFF.

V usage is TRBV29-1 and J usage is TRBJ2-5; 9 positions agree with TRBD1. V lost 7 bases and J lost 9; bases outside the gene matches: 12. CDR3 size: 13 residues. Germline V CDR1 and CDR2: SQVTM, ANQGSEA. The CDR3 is CSDTGGDPAAQYF. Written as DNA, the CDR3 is TGCAGCGATACAGGGGGCGACCCAGCGGCCCAGTACTTC.

CDR3 loop: CASSPLLAGQSGELFF. DNA for the CDR3: TGCGCCAGCAGCCCACTACTAGCGGGGCAATCCGGGGAGCTGTTTTTT. The chain uses TRBV5-1 and TRBJ2-2; 10 bases line up with TRBD2. Germline V CDR1 and CDR2: SGHRS, YFSETQ. This CDR3 has 16 residues. The trim removed 4 bases at V and 6 bases at J, leaving 9 bases unmatched. The full variable domain, with the rest looked up from reference TRBV5-1 and TRBJ2-2, is KAGVTQTPRYLIKTRGQQVTLSCSPISGHRSVSWYQQTPGQGLQFLFEYFSETQRNKGNFPGRFSGRQFSNSRSEMNVSTLELGDSALYLCASSPLLAGQSGELFFGEGSRLTVL.

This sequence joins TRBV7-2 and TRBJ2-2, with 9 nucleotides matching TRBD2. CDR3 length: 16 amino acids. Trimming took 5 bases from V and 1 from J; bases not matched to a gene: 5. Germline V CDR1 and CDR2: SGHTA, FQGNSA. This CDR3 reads CASSVVSGGNTGELFF. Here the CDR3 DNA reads TGTGCCAGCAGCGTAGTTAGCGGGGGGAACACCGGGGAGCTGTTTTTT.

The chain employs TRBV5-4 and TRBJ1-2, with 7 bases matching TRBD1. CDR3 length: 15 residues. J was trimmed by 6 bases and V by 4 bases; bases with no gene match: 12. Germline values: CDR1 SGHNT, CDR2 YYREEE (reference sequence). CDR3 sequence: CASSHGTAPADGYTF. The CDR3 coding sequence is TGTGCCAGCAGCCACGGGACAGCCCCAGCGGATGGCTACACCTTC.

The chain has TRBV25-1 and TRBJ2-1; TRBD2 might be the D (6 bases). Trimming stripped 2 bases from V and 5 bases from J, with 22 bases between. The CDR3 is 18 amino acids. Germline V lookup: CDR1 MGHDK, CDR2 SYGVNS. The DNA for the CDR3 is TGTGCCAGCAGTGAAAAGGAGGGTACTAGCCCGAGCCACAATGAGCAGTTCTTC. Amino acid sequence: CASSEKEGTSPSHNEQFF.

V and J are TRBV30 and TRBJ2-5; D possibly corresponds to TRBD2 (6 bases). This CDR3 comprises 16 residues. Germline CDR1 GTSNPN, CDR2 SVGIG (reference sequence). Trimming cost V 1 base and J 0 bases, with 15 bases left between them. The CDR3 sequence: CAWSEVGRGDQETQYF. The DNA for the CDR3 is TGTGCCTGGAGTGAGGTGGGGCGCGGGGACCAAGAGACCCAGTACTTC.

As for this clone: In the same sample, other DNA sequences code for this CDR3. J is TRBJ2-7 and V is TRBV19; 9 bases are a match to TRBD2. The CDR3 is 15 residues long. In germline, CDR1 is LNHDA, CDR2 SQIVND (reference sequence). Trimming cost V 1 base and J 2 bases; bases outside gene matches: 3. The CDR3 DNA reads TGTGCCAGTAGTATAGCCAGCGGGGGGACCTACGAGCAGTACTTC. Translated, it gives CASSIASGGTYEQYF. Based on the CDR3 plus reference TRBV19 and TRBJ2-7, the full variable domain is DGGITQSPKYLFRKEGQNVTLSCEQNLNHDAMYWYRQDPGQGLRLIYYSQIVNDFQKGDIAEGYSVSREKKESFPLTVTSAQKNPTAFYLCASSIASGGTYEQYFGPGTRLTVT.

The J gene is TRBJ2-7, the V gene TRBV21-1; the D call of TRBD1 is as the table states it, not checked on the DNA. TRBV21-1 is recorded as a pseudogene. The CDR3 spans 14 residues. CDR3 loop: CASSPWDRGLEQYF. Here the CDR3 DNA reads TGTGCCAGCAGCCCTTGGGACAGGGGGCTCGAGCAGTACTTC.

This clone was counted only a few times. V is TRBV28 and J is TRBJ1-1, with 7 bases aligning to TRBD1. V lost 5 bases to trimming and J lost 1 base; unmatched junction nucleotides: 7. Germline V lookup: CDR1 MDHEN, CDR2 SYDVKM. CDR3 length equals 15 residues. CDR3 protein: CASSLHTGENTEAFF. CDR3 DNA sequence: TGTGCCAGCAGTCTCCACACAGGGGAGAACACTGAAGCTTTCTTT.